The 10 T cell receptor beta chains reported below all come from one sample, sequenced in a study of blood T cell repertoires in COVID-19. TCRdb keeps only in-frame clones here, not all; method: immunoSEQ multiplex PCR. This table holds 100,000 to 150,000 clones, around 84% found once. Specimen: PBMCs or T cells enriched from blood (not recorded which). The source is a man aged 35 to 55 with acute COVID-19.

The CDR3 protein is CASSIGTGPSEQYF. CDR3 nucleotide sequence: TGTGCCAGCAGCATTGGGACAGGGCCCTCCGAGCAGTACTTC. The rearrangement joins TRBV9 to TRBJ2-7; 9 bases align to TRBD1. CDR1 is SGDLS and CDR2 is YYNGEE in the germline V gene. V shed 4 bases, J shed 6 bases, and the junction held 8 bases outside the gene matches. This CDR3 region has 14 residues.

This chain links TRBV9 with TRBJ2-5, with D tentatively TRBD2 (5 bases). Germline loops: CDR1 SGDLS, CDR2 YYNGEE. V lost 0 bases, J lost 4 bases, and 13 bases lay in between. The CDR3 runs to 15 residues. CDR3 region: CASSVEYGVRETQYF. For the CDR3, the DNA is TGTGCCAGCAGCGTAGAGTACGGGGTGAGAGAGACCCAGTACTTC. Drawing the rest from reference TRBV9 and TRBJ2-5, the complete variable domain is DSGVTQTPKHLITATGQRVTLRCSPRSGDLSVYWYQQSLDQGLQFLIQYYNGEERAKGNILERFSAQQFPDLHSELNLSSLELGDSALYFCASSVEYGVRETQYFGPGTRLLVL.

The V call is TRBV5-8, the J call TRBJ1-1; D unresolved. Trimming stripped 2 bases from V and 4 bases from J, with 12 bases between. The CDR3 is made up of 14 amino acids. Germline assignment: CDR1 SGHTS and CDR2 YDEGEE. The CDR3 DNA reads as TGTGCCAGCAGCTTCAGCGAGGATAGCACTGAAGCTTTCTTT. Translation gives CASSFSEDSTEAFF.

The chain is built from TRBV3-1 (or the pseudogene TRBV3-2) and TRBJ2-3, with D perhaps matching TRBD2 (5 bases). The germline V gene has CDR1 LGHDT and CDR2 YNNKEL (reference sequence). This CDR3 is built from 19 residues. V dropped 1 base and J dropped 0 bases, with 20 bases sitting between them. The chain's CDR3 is CASSQAGFSPGWSTDTQYF. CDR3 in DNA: TGTGCCAGCAGCCAAGCGGGTTTTTCTCCGGGATGGAGCACAGATACGCAGTATTTT.

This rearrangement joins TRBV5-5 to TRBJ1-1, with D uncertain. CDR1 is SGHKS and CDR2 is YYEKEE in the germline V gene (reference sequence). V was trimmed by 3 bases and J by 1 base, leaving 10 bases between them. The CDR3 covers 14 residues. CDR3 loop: CASSYPPGNTEAFF. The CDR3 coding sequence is TGTGCCAGCAGCTACCCCCCAGGGAACACTGAAGCTTTCTTT.

CDR3 sequence reads: CASSLSRGDETEAFF. CDR3 in DNA: TGTGCCAGCTCACTGAGCAGGGGAGACGAAACTGAAGCTTTCTTT. J is TRBJ1-1 and V is TRBV18; perhaps TRBD1 as D (6 bases). Trimming removed 4 bases at V and 5 bases at J, with 17 bases between. The germline V gene has CDR1 KGHSH and CDR2 LQKENI. The CDR3 consists of 15 residues.

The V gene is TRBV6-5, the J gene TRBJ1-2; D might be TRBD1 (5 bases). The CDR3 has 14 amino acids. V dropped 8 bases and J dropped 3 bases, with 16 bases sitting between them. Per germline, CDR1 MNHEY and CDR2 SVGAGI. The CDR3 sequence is CASGKAGEDYGYTF. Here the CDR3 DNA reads TGTGCCAGCGGGAAAGCGGGGGAGGACTATGGCTACACCTTC.

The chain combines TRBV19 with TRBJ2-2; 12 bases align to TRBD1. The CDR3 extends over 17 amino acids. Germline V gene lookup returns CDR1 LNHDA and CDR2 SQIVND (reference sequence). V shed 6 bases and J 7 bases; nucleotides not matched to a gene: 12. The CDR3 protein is CASRWETGTGGIGELFF. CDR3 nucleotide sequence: TGTGCCAGTAGATGGGAAACCGGGACAGGGGGCATCGGGGAGCTGTTTTTT.

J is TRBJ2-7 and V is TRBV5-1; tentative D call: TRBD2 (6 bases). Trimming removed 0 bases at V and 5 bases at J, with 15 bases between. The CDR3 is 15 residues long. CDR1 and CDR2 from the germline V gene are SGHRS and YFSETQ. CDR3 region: CASSLGGTSRDEQYF. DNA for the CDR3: TGCGCCAGCAGCTTGGGGGGCACTAGCAGGGACGAGCAGTACTTC.

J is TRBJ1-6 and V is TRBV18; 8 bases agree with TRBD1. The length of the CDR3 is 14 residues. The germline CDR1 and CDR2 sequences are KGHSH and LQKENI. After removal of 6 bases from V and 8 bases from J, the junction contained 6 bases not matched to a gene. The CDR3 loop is CASSQGATDSPLHF. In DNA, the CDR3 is TGTGCCAGCTCTCAGGGGGCGACCGATTCACCCCTCCACTTT.